This TCR beta chain was sequenced in a study of T cells in Graves' hyperthyroidism and ophthalmopathy. TCR beta CDR3 regions were amplified from RNA transcripts. HTBI primers were used for first-round RT-PCR of the TCR CDR3. TCRdb reprocessed the multiplex PCR reads via MiXCR and lists one record per CDR3 protein. Among about 600,000 distinct CDR3 sequences listed, about a sixth were seen once. The CDR3 runs to 12 residues. CDR1 DFQATT and CDR2 SNEGSKA come from the germline V gene (reference sequence). The V gene lost 5 bases and the J gene lost 5 bases, with 10 bases spanning the gap. A note on this clonotype: Its antigen remains unidentified.

Study-wide results and caveats: With a median lead of approximately 6.4 months before onset, the model predicted ophthalmopathy.

The study based diagnoses on clinical symptoms, serum thyroxine and TRAb, thyroid ultrasound and orbital computed tomography. The sequencing sample was made of blood. This TCR derives from a woman between 40 and 55 years old with Graves' ophthalmopathy. This sequence joins TRBV20-1 and TRBJ1-5; no firm D call. In nucleotides, the CDR3 is TGCAGTGCTGCCGGTATCCATCAGCCCCAGCATTTT. The encoded protein is CSAAGIHQPQHF.